This TCR beta chain was sequenced during a study of type 1 regulatory T cells. The wider study: T-allo10 is a Tr1-enriched, alloantigen-specific CD4 T cell product made in vitro.

TCRdb re-derived calls from the reads in MiXCR, one entry per CDR3 protein. The table lists roughly 71,000 distinct CDR3 sequences, less than 25% of them singletons. At least ten counts were recorded for this clonotype. Its antigen remains unidentified. Broader study findings: Compared with non-Tr1 cells, Tr1 cells showed a narrower TCR repertoire.

J gave up 5 bases and V 8 bases, and 0 bases lay outside the gene matches. The CDR3 runs 13 residues. Germline assignment: CDR1 LGHDT and CDR2 YNNKEL (reference sequence). The sequencing sample was made of cultured type 1 regulatory T (Tr1) cells, either the whole culture or a sorted fraction (not recorded which). The receptor comes from a human donor in good health. The genes are TRBV3-1 and TRBJ2-2, with TRBD2 identical over 12 bases. CDR3 bases: TGTGCCAGCGGACTAGCGGGGACCGGGGAGCTGTTTTTT. This codes for CASGLAGTGELFF.